A selection of T cell receptor beta chains follows, all from one sample in a study of Graves' ophthalmopathy and Graves' hyperthyroidism. TCRdb independently ran MiXCR on the multiplex PCR reads; one entry per CDR3 protein. The table has about 600,000 distinct CDR3 sequences, under 40% seen once. What was sequenced was peripheral blood or thyroid tissue (not recorded which). These receptors originate from an adult man with Graves' hyperthyroidism. Both conserved end residues are part of each CDR3. A D gene is named only where the DNA matches it firmly. The size of a clone is reported for some rows only, either as once, few or many, or as a class for expanded clones.

J,V,D,size,length,DNA,CDR3
TRBJ1-5,TRBV29-1,-,-,14,TGCAGCGTTGAGACTAGCGGGGTCCAAGAGACCCAGCATTTT,CSVETSGVQETQHF
TRBJ1-6,TRBV7-2,TRBD1,-,17,TGTGCCAGCAGCGTACGACAGGACAGGGCCGGGAATTCACCCCTCCACTTT,CASSVRQDRAGNSPLHF
TRBJ2-6,TRBV2,-,-,13,TGTGCCAGCAGTACGGGACCGGGGGCACGCGAAGCTTTC,CASSTGPGAREAF
TRBJ1-1,TRBV10-3,TRBD1,-,13,TGTGCCGCACGAGACAGGGGGAACACTGAAGCTTTCTTT,CAARDRGNTEAFF
TRBJ1-4,TRBV6-5,-,few,14,TGTGCCAGCCGGAAACAGGGAGACAATGAAAAACTGTTTTTT,CASRKQGDNEKLFF
TRBJ2-2,TRBV10-3,-,-,12,TGTGCCATAAGCGGGACACAAGGGGAGCTGTTTTTT,CAISGTQGELFF
TRBJ1-1,TRBV2,-,many,14,TGTGCCAGCAGGGGTACAGGGTTTGACACTGAAGCTTTCTTT,CASRGTGFDTEAFF
TRBJ2-7,TRBV13,-,many,16,TGTGCCAGCAGCTTAGAGGGGGGCCGCAGCTCCTACGAGCAGTACTTC,CASSLEGGRSSYEQYF
TRBJ2-5,TRBV19,-,-,16,TGTGCCAGTAGTATGGATGGCCTGGGCCAAAATCAGCCCCAGTACTTC,CASSMDGLGQNQPQYF
TRBJ2-5,TRBV25-1,-,-,13,TGTGCCAGCAGTGCCGAGGGGGAAGAGACCCAGTACTTC,CASSAEGEETQYF
TRBJ2-3,TRBV10-3,-,-,16,TGTGCCATCAGGGAGATGTGGTCAGGGGGCACAGATACGCAGTATTTT,CAIREMWSGGTDTQYF
TRBJ2-7,TRBV3-1,-,-,16,TGTGCCAGCAGCTCCAGAGGAAGGGGGGCCGTGTACGAGCAGTACTTC,CASSSRGRGAVYEQYF
TRBJ2-7,TRBV5-8,TRBD1,many,14,TGTGCCAGCAGCCGGGACAGGGCGGACGACGAGCAGTACTTC,CASSRDRADDEQYF
TRBJ2-2,TRBV7-9,TRBD2,many,18,TGTGCCAGCAGCTTACTCGGACTAGCCGGGAGAGGTACCGGGGAGCTGTTTTTT,CASSLLGLAGRGTGELFF
TRBJ1-1,TRBV30,-,-,12,TGTGCCTGGAGTGTACGGGGGTATGAAGCTTTCTTT,CAWSVRGYEAFF